This TCR beta chain came from a study of blood T cell repertoires in COVID-19. Study overall: Specimens from acute and convalescent COVID-19 originated in the United States, Italy and Spain. Sources were T cells, B-cell-depleted T cells, or PBMCs; the material itself was cDNA or gDNA.

The CDR3 is 18 residues long. The V gene's germline CDR1 is SGHRS and CDR2 YFSETQ. V shed 3 bases and J 0 bases; nucleotides not matched to a gene: 7. In the original analysis: Researchers report that nucleated cell counts were estimated from reference gene primer amplification. Repertoires were generated with immunoSEQ multiplex PCR, while TCRdb's copy carries only in-frame clones and drops some. V, J and clone size reflect that table, while D and trimming were determined from the DNA. The data contain over 200,000 clones, around 85% of them singletons. J is TRBJ2-7 and V is TRBV5-1; 15 positions agree with TRBD2. The sample was peripheral blood. The clonotype was recovered from a young woman who had recovered from COVID-19. The CDR3 is CASSSGLAGGPTSYEQYF. For the CDR3, the DNA is TGCGCCAGCAGCTCGGGACTAGCGGGGGGACCTACCTCCTACGAGCAGTACTTC.